The 24 T cell receptor beta chains below all came from one sample that was sequenced in a study of T-cell reconstitution after alpha-beta-depleted transplantation in children. The authors prepared the TCRbeta library with unique molecular identifiers. TCRdb independently ran MiXCR on the PCR reads; one entry per CDR3 protein. The repertoire holds 150,000 to 250,000 distinct CDR3 sequences, around 5.9% seen once, with under 6% in the top ten. The specimen comprised PBMCs, sampled before TCRalphabeta/CD19-depleted stem cell transplant. The source is a girl under three years old with combined immunodeficiency, due to receive a stem cell transplant.

This clonotype was counted at least ten times. The V call is TRBV29-1, the J call TRBJ2-1, with TRBD2 identical over 16 bases. The CDR3 is 21 amino acids. V trimming: 6 bases; J trimming: 5 bases; junction bases outside the gene matches: 22. Germline V gives CDR1 SQVTM, CDR2 ANQGSEA. The CDR3 loop reads CSVTIRVQGLAGGRPDNEQFF. The CDR3 DNA is TGCAGCGTAACCATTAGAGTCCAGGGACTAGCGGGAGGGAGGCCGGACAATGAGCAGTTCTTC.

This clonotype was seen a few times. V is TRBV28 and J is TRBJ2-5, with D perhaps matching TRBD1 or TRBD2 (5 bases each). Trimming removed 2 bases from V and 5 bases from J, with 24 bases in between. Germline V gene lookup returns CDR1 MDHEN and CDR2 SYDVKM. The CDR3 covers 18 residues. The CDR3 spells CASSLTIPRPRDDETQYF. Here the CDR3 DNA reads TGTGCCAGCAGTTTAACCATCCCCAGGCCCCGGGACGATGAGACCCAGTACTTC.

This clonotype was found many times. The CDR3 nucleotides are TGCAGCGTTGCAAAGGAACTGACTTTAAATGAGCAGTTCTTC. This gives the protein CSVAKELTLNEQFF. This chain uses TRBV29-1 with TRBJ2-1; D gene ambiguous. The V end lost 4 bases, the J end lost 7 bases, and 17 bases lay between the germline ends. CDR1 and CDR2 from the germline V gene are SQVTM and ANQGSEA. The CDR3 spans 14 residues.

Ten or more counts support this clonotype. This chain links TRBV7-9 with TRBJ2-5; TRBD2 might be the D (6 bases). V lost 2 bases and J lost 1, with 11 bases in between. CDR1 is SEHNR, CDR2 FQNEAQ, per germline (reference sequence). The CDR3 length is 15 residues. CDR3 region: CASSLRGLFQETQYF. CDR3 nucleotides: TGTGCCAGCAGCTTACGGGGGTTATTCCAAGAGACCCAGTACTTC. The complete variable domain, with remaining parts taken from reference TRBV7-9 and TRBJ2-5, reads DTGVSQNPRHKITKRGQNVTFRCDPISEHNRLYWYRQTLGQGPEFLTYFQNEAQLEKSRLLSDRFSAERPKGSFSTLEIQRTEQGDSAMYLCASSLRGLFQETQYFGPGTRLLVL.

The chain couples TRBV7-3 to TRBJ2-1; TRBD2 is a possible D gene (6 bases). This CDR3 region has 15 residues. Trimming took 1 base from V and 4 from J, leaving 11 bases between them. Germline CDR1 reads SGHTA; CDR2 reads FQGTGA. The CDR3 coding sequence is TGTGCCAGCAGCTTAAATTGGGGGGATTACAATGAGCAGTTCTTC. Its protein product is CASSLNWGDYNEQFF. Full variable domain (rest looked up from reference TRBV7-3 and TRBJ2-1): GAGVSQTPSNKVTEKGKYVELRCDPISGHTALYWYRQSLGQGPEFLIYFQGTGAADDSGLPNDRFFAVRPEGSVSTLKIQRTERGDSAVYLCASSLNWGDYNEQFFGPGTRLTVL.

The table lists this clonotype with many counts. The genes are TRBV4-2 and TRBJ2-5; 11 bases map to TRBD2. This CDR3 is built from 16 residues. J gave up 4 bases and V 0 bases, and 4 bases lay outside the gene matches. CDR1 and CDR2 (germline): LGHNA, YNFKEQ. The CDR3 DNA reads TGTGCCAGCAGCCAAGAGTTAGCGGGAGGGCGAGAGACCCAGTACTTC. Encoded protein: CASSQELAGGRETQYF.

This clonotype was seen repeatedly, ten times or more. The DNA is left out, because the CDR3 cannot be placed on it with certainty; the CDR3 is given as TCRdb lists it. This chain joins TRBV12-3 or TRBV12-4 and TRBJ1-2; TRBD1 reflects the table's D call only, with no check against the DNA. The CDR3 length is 15 residues, termini included. CDR3 protein: CASSFSLDTYYGYTF.

This clonotype was recorded at least ten times. V usage is TRBV6-2 or TRBV6-3 and J usage is TRBJ2-7; D possibly uses TRBD1 or TRBD2 (6 bases each). CDR3 length: 14 residues. Looked up from germline, CDR1 is MNHEY and CDR2 is SVGEGT. Trimming pared 2 bases from V and 3 bases from J, leaving 11 bases between. CDR3 in amino acids: CASSYGGTLYEQYF. CDR3 sequence (DNA): TGTGCCAGCAGTTACGGGGGGACACTCTACGAGCAGTACTTC.

Only a few counts were recorded for this clonotype. This chain uses TRBV12-5 with TRBJ2-7; D remains unclear. This CDR3 has 13 amino acids. V lost 5 bases, J lost 2 bases, and 10 bases lay in between. Germline V gene sequence: CDR1 LGHNT, CDR2 FRNRAP. CDR3 sequence reads: CASGLDGAYEQYF. The CDR3 DNA reads TGTGCTAGTGGTCTGGACGGAGCCTACGAGCAGTACTTC.

Ten or more counts support this clonotype. J is TRBJ2-2 and V is TRBV4-3, with 7 bases that match TRBD2. J gave up 1 base and V 1 base, and 15 bases lay outside the gene matches. The CDR3 consists of 20 residues. Germline assignment: CDR1 LGHNA and CDR2 YSLEER. The CDR3 nucleotides are TGCGCCAGCAGCCAAGTTTTGCGTTACGGGGGGATGATGAACACCGGGGAGCTGTTTTTT. Amino acid sequence: CASSQVLRYGGMMNTGELFF.

This clonotype has a count of ten or more. This chain uses TRBV18 with TRBJ2-1; 9 bases line up with TRBD2. The CDR3 extends over 16 amino acids. CDR1 is KGHSH, CDR2 LQKENI, per germline. Trimming took 2 bases from V and 5 from J; bases not matched to a gene: 7. CDR3 sequence reads: CASSPYLAGFDNEQFF. As DNA, the CDR3 is TGTGCCAGCTCACCATACCTAGCGGGATTCGACAATGAGCAGTTCTTC.

At least ten counts were recorded for this clonotype. The chain has TRBV7-6 and TRBJ1-2; D remains unclear. The CDR3 has 13 residues. V lost 4 bases and J 8 bases, leaving 14 bases between the germline ends. Germline CDR1 and CDR2: SGHVS and FNYEAQ. CDR3 sequence (DNA): TGTGCCAGCAGCTACCCTCTCCGGGAGGGCTACACCTTC. It yields the protein CASSYPLREGYTF.

In this sample, this clonotype turned up many times. The V gene is TRBV7-2, the J gene TRBJ2-1, with 7 bases aligning to TRBD2. With V trimmed by 3 bases and J by 2 bases, 16 bases remained unmatched. CDR3 length: 19 residues. The germline V gene has CDR1 SGHTA and CDR2 FQGNSA. The CDR3 DNA sequence: TGTGCCAGCAGCTTTCTCGGGAGGCCCCAGCGTAAGACCTACAATGAGCAGTTCTTC. The encoded protein is CASSFLGRPQRKTYNEQFF. The whole variable domain, remainder taken from reference TRBV7-2 and TRBJ2-1, is GAGVSQSPSNKVTEKGKDVELRCDPISGHTALYWYRQSLGQGLEFLIYFQGNSAPDKSGLPSDRFSAERTGGSVSTLTIQRTQQEDSAVYLCASSFLGRPQRKTYNEQFFGPGTRLTVL.

At least ten counts were recorded for this clonotype. This chain joins TRBV7-8 and TRBJ1-2; 7 nucleotides align to TRBD1. J gave up 5 bases and V 7 bases, and 4 bases lay outside the gene matches. Per the germline V gene, CDR1 is SGHVS and CDR2 is FQNEAQ. The CDR3 consists of 12 residues. In DNA form, the CDR3 reads TGTGCCAGCACCCCAGGGGGGTATGGCTACACCTTC. As protein: CASTPGGYGYTF.

This clonotype appeared many times. The chain is built from TRBV29-1 and TRBJ2-2, with D possibly TRBD2 on 5 matching bases. The CDR3 extends over 14 amino acids. Per the germline V gene, CDR1 is SQVTM and CDR2 is ANQGSEA. V lost 7 bases and J lost 1, with 13 bases in between. The CDR3 sequence is CSGGLSQNTGELFF. The CDR3 nucleotides read TGCAGCGGCGGACTTAGTCAGAACACCGGGGAGCTGTTTTTT.

This clonotype was found many times. The chain joins TRBV29-1 to TRBJ2-7; D is perhaps TRBD2 (6 bases). The CDR3 covers 14 residues. Per germline, CDR1 SQVTM and CDR2 ANQGSEA. V was cut by 6 bases and J by 2 bases, with 17 bases left in between. CDR3 amino acids: CSVLPGLPPYEQYF. The CDR3 region has the DNA TGCAGCGTACTACCGGGACTCCCACCCTACGAGCAGTACTTC.

This clonotype was recorded at least ten times. This chain links TRBV7-7 with TRBJ2-5; no clear D. The CDR3 contains 13 residues. Per germline, CDR1 SSHAT and CDR2 FNYEAQ (reference sequence). V lost 3 bases and J 1 base, leaving 6 bases between the germline ends. CDR3 region: CASSFGSQETQYF. CDR3 nucleotide sequence: TGTGCCAGCAGCTTCGGAAGCCAAGAGACCCAGTACTTC.

This clonotype was recorded at least ten times. V gene TRBV21-1 combines with J gene TRBJ2-7. TRBV21-1 is annotated as a pseudogene. The CDR3 runs 10 residues. This CDR3 is CASASYEQYF. The CDR3 DNA reads as TGTGCCAGCGCCTCCTACGAGCAGTACTTC.

In this sample, this clonotype turned up many times. The V gene is TRBV3-1, the J gene TRBJ2-5; the match to TRBD2 covers 14 bases. CDR1 and CDR2 from the germline V gene are LGHDT and YNNKEL (reference sequence). J was trimmed by 3 bases and V by 3 bases; bases with no gene match: 6. This CDR3 is built from 17 residues. CDR3 sequence (DNA): TGTGCCAGCAGCCAGGCCGGACTAGCGGGGGGAAAAGAGACCCAGTACTTC. Its protein product is CASSQAGLAGGKETQYF.

This clonotype was recorded many times. The chain carries TRBV6-2 or TRBV6-3 and TRBJ2-1; the D is unclear. Germline values: CDR1 MNHEY, CDR2 SVGEGT. The CDR3 has 14 amino acids. Trimming took off 1 base at V and 7 bases at J, with 11 bases between the two ends. CDR3 nucleotide sequence: TGTGCCAGCAGTTACTTTTCTCAAGAGAATGAGCAGTTCTTC. Its translation is CASSYFSQENEQFF.

The sample holds many counts of this clonotype. This chain uses TRBV25-1 with TRBJ2-1, with 8 bases aligning to TRBD2. In germline, CDR1 is MGHDK, CDR2 SYGVNS. Trimming at V came to 0 bases and at J to 6 bases, leaving 10 bases not matched to a gene. The CDR3 runs 17 residues. The CDR3 reads CASSEYFLSGSLNEQFF. CDR3 DNA: TGTGCCAGCAGTGAATATTTCTTAAGCGGGAGTCTCAATGAGCAGTTCTTC.

The chain combines TRBV11-2 with TRBJ1-5; D uncertain. The CDR3 is 18 amino acids. The germline gives CDR1 SGHAT, CDR2 FQNNGV. Trimming took 5 bases from V and 2 from J, leaving 22 bases between them. CDR3 sequence reads: CASSLRFMTPSGNQPQHF. CDR3 coding DNA: TGTGCCAGCAGCCTGCGTTTTATGACACCAAGCGGCAATCAGCCCCAGCATTTT.

This clonotype was seen at least ten times. The chain is built from TRBV29-1 and TRBJ2-7, with 9 bases aligning to TRBD2. Germline-derived CDR1 and CDR2 are SQVTM and ANQGSEA. This CDR3 is built from 15 residues. V dropped 4 bases and J dropped 3; count of bases not matched to a gene: 10. The CDR3 region is CSVVDRTSANYEQYF. CDR3 nucleotides: TGCAGCGTTGTAGATAGGACTAGCGCAAACTACGAGCAGTACTTC.

This clonotype was counted at least ten times. The chain is built from TRBV13 and TRBJ2-1; 9 bases fit TRBD1. J gave up 6 bases and V 2 bases, and 8 bases lay outside the gene matches. The germline CDR1 and CDR2 sequences are PRHDT and FYEKMQ (reference sequence). The CDR3 runs 16 residues. The CDR3, as DNA: TGTGCCAGCAGCTTACTACCGGGACAGGGTCTCAATGAGCAGTTCTTC. It codes for CASSLLPGQGLNEQFF.